These T cell receptor beta chains were read from a single sample in a study of T cells after yellow fever vaccination. Using its own MiXCR run on the 5' RACE reads, TCRdb lists one record per CDR3 protein. In the table there are some 600,000 distinct CDR3 sequences, around 12% of which are singletons. The sequences come from PBMCs, collected on the day of the yellow fever booster vaccination. The receptors stem from a man under 40 who received the YFV17D yellow fever vaccine. Both conserved end residues are part of each CDR3. The D gene is left open where the match is weak. Clone size is not always given. Where it is, it says once, few, many or a class for expanded clones.

V: TRBV7-3
J: TRBJ2-1
D: NA
size: many
CDR3: CASSLGASGGNEQFF
DNA: TGTGCCAGCAGCTTGGGGGCTAGCGGTGGGAATGAGCAGTTCTTC

V: TRBV12-3/TRBV12-4
J: TRBJ1-6
D: TRBD1
size: NA
CDR3: CASSARDSGNSPLHF
DNA: TGTGCCAGCAGTGCCCGGGACAGCGGAAATTCACCCCTCCACTTT

V: TRBV5-6
J: TRBJ1-2
D: TRBD1
size: few
CDR3: CASSFWDRTNYGYTF
DNA: TGTGCCAGCAGCTTCTGGGACAGGACTAACTATGGCTACACCTTC

V: TRBV5-1
J: TRBJ1-1
D: TRBD1
size: NA
CDR3: CASSPGGGGVPTEAFF
DNA: TGCGCCAGCAGCCCAGGGGGGGGCGGGGTTCCCACTGAAGCTTTCTTT

V: TRBV5-1
J: TRBJ2-7
D: TRBD2
size: NA
CDR3: CASSFGAGCTYEQYF
DNA: TGCGCCAGCAGCTTCGGAGCGGGATGCACCTACGAGCAGTACTTC

V: TRBV7-2
J: TRBJ2-7
D: NA
size: NA
CDR3: CASNLYEQYF
DNA: TGTGCCAGCAACCTCTACGAGCAGTACTTC

V: TRBV5-5
J: TRBJ1-1
D: NA
size: NA
CDR3: CASKYPGAGKESNTEAFF
DNA: TGTGCCAGCAAGTATCCCGGGGCAGGTAAGGAGTCGAACACTGAAGCTTTCTTT

V: TRBV9
J: TRBJ1-4
D: TRBD1
size: NA
CDR3: CASSVGAGGEKLFF
DNA: TGTGCCAGCAGCGTAGGGGCAGGGGGTGAAAAACTGTTTTTT

V: TRBV7-2
J: TRBJ2-2
D: TRBD2
size: NA
CDR3: CASSLQREGPGELFF
DNA: TGTGCCAGCAGCCTTCAGCGGGAGGGCCCCGGGGAGCTGTTTTTT

V: TRBV20-1
J: TRBJ2-4
D: TRBD2
size: few
CDR3: CSARVAGVVSGEIAKNIQYF
DNA: TGCAGTGCTAGAGTCGCGGGAGTGGTTAGCGGTGAGATAGCCAAAAACATTCAGTACTTC

V: TRBV20-1
J: TRBJ2-7
D: NA
size: NA
CDR3: CSARFGFYEQYF
DNA: TGCAGTGCTAGGTTTGGGTTTTACGAGCAGTACTTC

V: TRBV29-1
J: TRBJ2-3
D: NA
size: few
CDR3: CSGQENTDTQYF
DNA: TGCAGCGGACAGGAGAACACAGATACGCAGTATTTT

V: TRBV5-1
J: TRBJ2-2
D: NA
size: few
CDR3: CASSLDVSGANTGELFF
DNA: TGCGCCAGCAGCTTGGATGTATCGGGAGCGAACACCGGGGAGCTGTTTTTT

V: TRBV27
J: TRBJ2-1
D: NA
size: NA
CDR3: CASSLDSSRAYNEQFF
DNA: TGTGCCAGCAGTTTAGACAGCTCTCGGGCCTACAATGAGCAGTTCTTC

V: TRBV7-2
J: TRBJ2-3
D: TRBD2
size: many
CDR3: CASSRGVDTQYF
DNA: TGTGCCAGCAGCCGGGGGGTCGATACGCAGTATTTT

V: TRBV5-1
J: TRBJ2-3
D: NA
size: NA
CDR3: CASSLVGFEMDTQYF
DNA: TGCGCCAGCAGCTTGGTGGGATTCGAAATGGATACGCAGTATTTT

V: TRBV12-3/TRBV12-4
J: TRBJ2-7
D: TRBD2
size: many
CDR3: CASSFSSGEQYF
DNA: TGTGCCAGCAGTTTCAGTAGCGGGGAGCAGTACTTC

V: TRBV7-3
J: TRBJ2-3
D: NA
size: NA
CDR3: CASGSGDTQYF
DNA: TGTGCCAGCGGGAGTGGGGATACGCAGTATTTT

V: TRBV6-2/TRBV6-3
J: TRBJ2-7
D: NA
size: NA
CDR3: CASRHGQSSPWQYF
DNA: TGTGCCAGCAGACACGGACAGTCCTCCCCCTGGCAGTACTTC

V: TRBV10-3
J: TRBJ2-1
D: NA
size: NA
CDR3: CAISDSTGSYNEQFF
DNA: TGTGCCATCAGTGACAGCACGGGGAGTTACAATGAGCAGTTCTTC

V: TRBV18
J: TRBJ2-5
D: TRBD2
size: few
CDR3: CASATSGREAETQYF
DNA: TGTGCCAGCGCGACTAGCGGGCGAGAGGCAGAGACCCAGTACTTC

V: TRBV7-2
J: TRBJ2-1
D: NA
size: few
CDR3: CASSQDTSEQFF
DNA: TGTGCCAGCAGCCAGGACACCAGTGAGCAGTTCTTC

V: TRBV30
J: TRBJ2-2
D: NA
size: few
CDR3: CAWNGDLYTGELFF
DNA: TGTGCCTGGAATGGGGACTTGTACACCGGGGAGCTGTTTTTT

V: TRBV7-2
J: TRBJ2-5
D: NA
size: few
CDR3: CASSLGFRGQQETQYF
DNA: TGTGCCAGCAGCTTAGGGTTTAGGGGTCAACAAGAGACCCAGTACTTC

V: TRBV7-2
J: TRBJ2-7
D: NA
size: NA
CDR3: CASSPSRGEQYF
DNA: TGTGCCAGCAGCCCCTCCCGCGGGGAGCAGTACTTC

V: TRBV6-1
J: TRBJ1-1
D: NA
size: few
CDR3: CASSTLRGTEAFF
DNA: TGTGCCAGCAGTACCCTAAGAGGTACTGAAGCTTTCTTT

V: TRBV20-1
J: TRBJ2-2
D: NA
size: many
CDR3: CSARAEHGELFF
DNA: TGCAGTGCTAGGGCCGAGCACGGGGAGCTGTTTTTT

V: TRBV4-3
J: TRBJ2-1
D: NA
size: few
CDR3: CASSQEVGGGQFF
DNA: TGCGCCAGCAGCCAAGAAGTCGGAGGGGGGCAGTTCTTC

V: TRBV20-1
J: TRBJ2-1
D: TRBD2
size: few
CDR3: CSAILTSGGGHEQFF
DNA: TGCAGTGCGATACTGACTAGCGGGGGGGGGCATGAGCAGTTCTTC

V: TRBV7-2
J: TRBJ2-1
D: NA
size: many
CDR3: CASSSSAYNEQFF
DNA: TGTGCCAGCAGCTCTAGTGCCTACAATGAGCAGTTCTTC

V: TRBV7-3
J: TRBJ2-2
D: TRBD2
size: few
CDR3: CASSLTSSGGTGELFF
DNA: TGTGCCAGCAGCTTAACCTCTAGCGGGGGCACCGGGGAGCTGTTTTTT

V: TRBV5-1
J: TRBJ2-7
D: TRBD2
size: few
CDR3: CASSSQREGRVQYF
DNA: TGCGCCAGCAGCTCTCAGCGGGAGGGCCGTGTGCAGTACTTC

V: TRBV10-3
J: TRBJ1-1
D: NA
size: NA
CDR3: CATYPKVLSGEAFF
DNA: TGTGCCACTTACCCGAAGGTCTTGTCTGGTGAAGCTTTCTTT

V: TRBV27
J: TRBJ1-1
D: NA
size: few
CDR3: CASSTPPNTEAFF
DNA: TGTGCCAGCAGTACTCCACCGAACACTGAAGCTTTCTTT

V: TRBV27
J: TRBJ2-7
D: TRBD2
size: few
CDR3: CASSPSGAGGFYEQYF
DNA: TGTGCCAGCAGCCCCTCCGGTGCGGGAGGCTTCTACGAGCAGTACTTC

V: TRBV7-2
J: TRBJ2-3
D: NA
size: NA
CDR3: CASSLVLGLGASTDTQYF
DNA: TGTGCCAGCAGCTTAGTGCTGGGTCTCGGGGCTAGCACAGATACGCAGTATTTT

V: TRBV6-2/TRBV6-3
J: TRBJ2-5
D: TRBD2
size: NA
CDR3: CASSYVAGGPQETQYF
DNA: TGTGCCAGCAGTTACGTAGCGGGAGGACCCCAAGAGACCCAGTACTTC

V: TRBV27
J: TRBJ2-5
D: NA
size: NA
CDR3: CASSLSSALGPETQYF
DNA: TGTGCCAGCAGTTTATCTAGTGCTTTGGGGCCAGAGACCCAGTACTTC

V: TRBV12-3/TRBV12-4
J: TRBJ2-7
D: NA
size: NA
CDR3: CASSLVPATELYF
DNA: TGTGCCAGCAGTTTAGTGCCCGCGACCGAGCTGTACTTC

V: TRBV20-1
J: TRBJ1-2
D: TRBD1
size: NA
CDR3: CSAKRTGIASNYGYTF
DNA: TGCAGTGCTAAGCGGACAGGGATAGCCTCTAACTATGGCTACACCTTC

V: TRBV29-1
J: TRBJ2-3
D: NA
size: many
CDR3: CSAGESVSQYF
DNA: TGCAGCGCTGGGGAATCCGTATCGCAGTATTTT